This T cell receptor (beta chain) was identified during a study of early T cells in non-severe SARS-CoV-2 infection. Background on the study: Investigators sequenced bulk RNA drawn from unsorted whole blood, and chains remained unpaired.

This clonotype has at least ten counts. Using its own MiXCR run on the 5' RACE reads, TCRdb lists one record per CDR3 protein. In the table there are about 30,000 distinct CDR3 sequences, about 5.7% of which are singletons. The CDR3 has 14 amino acids. Losses at the gene ends were 5 bases for V and 7 bases for J; bases not matched to a gene: 6. From germline, CDR1 is SGHTA and CDR2 FQGTGA. Sequenced input: whole blood. This TCR came from an adult who was a healthcare worker with PCR-confirmed SARS-CoV-2 infection or an uninfected control (not recorded which). The chain carries TRBV7-3 and TRBJ2-1; 9 bases are a match to TRBD2. CDR3 region: CASSESGGRNEQFF. The CDR3 nucleotides read TGTGCCAGCAGCGAAAGCGGGGGGAGGAATGAGCAGTTCTTC.